The T cell receptor beta chain described here comes from a study of T cell responses to AZD1222 COVID-19 vaccine. This clone was seen more than once but under ten times. Trimming removed 4 bases from V and 6 bases from J, with 20 bases in between. There are 15 residues in the CDR3. Germline-derived CDR1 and CDR2 are SGHRS and YFSETQ. Libraries were prepared by immunoSEQ multiplex PCR; TCRdb keeps only in-frame clonotypes and omits some of them. Seen here are roughly 140,000 clones, about 90% observed once, and the top ten hold roughly 3%. The receptor was isolated from an adult in good health. The material was peripheral blood, obtained on day 0 of AZD1222 vaccination. The gene calls are TRBV5-1 and TRBJ2-7, with D tentatively TRBD1 or TRBD2 (7 bases each). CDR3 coding DNA: TGCGCCAGCAGCCAGGGGGGGTATCGCTTCGGCGAGCAGTACTTC. It specifies CASSQGGYRFGEQYF.